The 19 T cell receptor beta chains below come from one sample, sequenced in a study of cytomegalovirus exposure and HLA in healthy donors (dated by TCRdb to 2015 to 2018). Libraries were prepared through the immunoSEQ multiplex PCR assay. A mixture of 60 forward primers for TCR Vbeta segments and 13 reverse primers for TCR Jbeta segments was used in the multiplex PCR. Drawn from immuneACCESS, this table holds only the in-frame rearrangements with V and J called that TCRdb kept. Clones are partly lost; checked studies trace under half to an unresolved V gene and leave the rest unexplained. This sample lists fewer than 100,000 clones; roughly three quarters were detected once. The ten biggest clones cover about 0.71% of the sample. The source material was PBMCs. These receptors were taken from an older woman in good health and CMV-seronegative.

The gene calls are TRBV10-1 and TRBJ1-4; the D is unclear. Trimming cost V 11 bases and J 1 base, with 5 bases left between them. The CDR3 is 11 amino acids. Germline loops: CDR1 WNHNN, CDR2 SYGVQD (reference sequence). The chain's CDR3 is CAPGTNEKLFF. The CDR3 DNA reads as TGCGCCCCCGGAACTAATGAAAAACTGTTTTTT.

Comment on this clone: Other DNA sequences in the same sample also yield this CDR3. The chain recombines TRBV6-5 with TRBJ2-7, with D possibly TRBD1 on 5 matching bases. Per the germline V gene, CDR1 is MNHEY and CDR2 is SVGAGI. Trimming took 0 bases from V and 0 from J, leaving 6 bases between them. The CDR3 extends over 14 amino acids. CDR3 sequence reads: CASSYSGDSYEQYF. The CDR3 nucleotides are TGTGCCAGCAGTTACTCAGGGGACTCCTACGAGCAGTACTTC.

This clone was detected only a few times. The J gene is TRBJ1-1, the V gene TRBV4-3; 8 bases map to TRBD1. The germline CDR1 and CDR2 sequences are LGHNA and YSLEER. Trimming removed 4 bases from V and 2 bases from J; junction bases left unmatched: 3. This CDR3 comprises 14 residues. CDR3 in DNA: TGCGCCAGCAGCCCCGGACAGGGAAACACTGAAGCTTTCTTT. This translates into CASSPGQGNTEAFF.

This clone appeared a few times. The genes are TRBV18 and TRBJ2-7, with unresolved D. CDR1 and CDR2 from the germline V gene are KGHSH and LQKENI. There are 13 residues in the CDR3. The V end was cut by 3 bases, the J end by 0 bases, with 6 bases between. CDR3 nucleotide sequence: TGTGCCAGCTCACCTCCCAGCTCCTACGAGCAGTACTTC. This translates into CASSPPSSYEQYF.

The V and J genes are TRBV19 and TRBJ1-4; a possible D gene is TRBD1 (5 bases). Trimming stripped 3 bases from V and 6 bases from J, with 11 bases between. The CDR3 is 14 residues long. Germline V gene data show CDR1 as LNHDA and CDR2 as SQIVND (reference sequence). The CDR3 DNA is TGTGCCAGTAGTATTGGAGGGGCTGATGAAAAACTGTTTTTT. Amino acid sequence: CASSIGGADEKLFF.

This chain links TRBV7-6 with TRBJ2-3; TRBD2 matches 10 bases. Per germline, CDR1 SGHVS and CDR2 FNYEAQ. The V gene end was trimmed by 5 bases and the J gene end by 6 bases; junction bases not matched to a gene: 14. The CDR3 has 17 residues. CDR3 region: CASSLIIAGGLGDTQYF. In nucleotides, the CDR3 is TGTGCCAGCAGCCTTATCATAGCGGGAGGATTGGGGGATACGCAGTATTTT.

This sequence joins TRBV10-2 and TRBJ2-7; tentative D call: TRBD1 (6 bases). The germline gives CDR1 WSHSY, CDR2 SAAADI. The CDR3 loop spans 12 amino acids. CDR3 region: CATQGISYEQYF. The DNA of the CDR3 is TGCGCAACCCAGGGGATCTCCTACGAGCAGTACTTC.

This CDR3 is CASSPPSSNEQFF. In DNA, the CDR3 is TGCGCCAGCAGCCCCCCTAGCTCCAATGAGCAGTTCTTC. The chain joins TRBV4-3 to TRBJ2-1; TRBD2 might be the D (5 bases). The V gene's germline CDR1 is LGHNA and CDR2 YSLEER. V gave up 4 bases and J gave up 6 bases, with 10 bases separating them. This CDR3 comprises 13 residues.

The chain links TRBV2 to TRBJ2-7, with 9 bases lining up with TRBD2. CDR1 is SNHLY, CDR2 FYNNEI, per germline. CDR3 length: 13 amino acids. V was clipped by 7 bases and J by 7 bases; unmatched bases: 8. The CDR3 reads CASKLAGLKEQYF. The CDR3, as DNA: TGTGCCAGCAAGCTAGCGGGGTTAAAAGAGCAGTACTTC.

The rearrangement joins TRBV5-8 to TRBJ1-2; D unresolved. From germline, CDR1 is SGHTS and CDR2 YDEGEE. V dropped 0 bases and J dropped 13 bases, with 10 bases sitting between them. The CDR3 length is 11 residues. CDR3 bases: TGTGCCAGCAGCTTGGACGCGGGTATCACCTTC. This translates into CASSLDAGITF. The full variable domain, with the rest looked up from reference TRBV5-8 and TRBJ1-2, is EAGVTQSPTHLIKTRGQQATLRCSPISGHTSVYWYQQALGLGLQFLLWYDEGEERNRGNFPPRFSGRQFPNYSSELNVNALELEDSALYLCASSLDAGITFGSGTRLTVV.

The chain uses TRBV5-4 and TRBJ2-1; D not resolved. CDR1 and CDR2 from the germline V gene are SGHNT and YYREEE (reference sequence). V was clipped by 0 bases and J by 9 bases, with 16 bases between them. The CDR3 loop spans 15 amino acids. CDR3 coding DNA: TGTGCCAGCAGCTTGGGACTCGCGGAGCGTGGTGAGCAGTTCTTC. This translates into CASSLGLAERGEQFF.

The chain combines TRBV10-1 with TRBJ2-5; TRBD2 might be the D (7 bases). The CDR3 extends over 14 amino acids. CDR1 is WNHNN, CDR2 SYGVQD, per germline (reference sequence). V lost 11 bases, J lost 1 base, and 17 bases lay in between. DNA of the CDR3: TGCGCCGGCCTCTTCGGGGGGCCCCAAGAGACCCAGTACTTC. Its translation: CAGLFGGPQETQYF.

V is TRBV27 and J is TRBJ2-2, with 11 bases lining up with TRBD2. The V gene's germline CDR1 is MNHEY and CDR2 SMNVEV (reference sequence). Trimming at V came to 5 bases and at J to 4 bases, leaving 9 bases not matched to a gene. The CDR3 totals 17 residues. CDR3 in DNA: TGTGCCAGCAGTCCGGGACTAGCGGCGGTCGTCACCGGGGAGCTGTTTTTT. Translating it yields CASSPGLAAVVTGELFF.

The chain has TRBV2 and TRBJ2-5, with 12 positions matching TRBD2. The junction had 11 bases not matched to a gene; V was cut back by 7 bases and J by 5 bases. Germline V lookup: CDR1 SNHLY, CDR2 FYNNEI. The CDR3 has 16 residues. CDR3 sequence: CASMRTSGVRQETQYF. The DNA for the CDR3 is TGTGCCAGCATGAGGACTAGCGGGGTCAGGCAGGAGACCCAGTACTTC.

The V and J genes are TRBV9 and TRBJ1-6, with D maybe TRBD1 (6 bases). Germline V gene data show CDR1 as SGDLS and CDR2 as YYNGEE. Trimming removed 4 bases from V and 7 bases from J, with 15 bases in between. This CDR3 has 15 residues. The CDR3 loop reads CASSQGGGENSPLHF. For the CDR3, the DNA is TGTGCCAGCAGCCAAGGGGGAGGGGAGAATTCACCCCTCCACTTT.

The chain links TRBV7-2 to TRBJ1-2; 10 nucleotides align to TRBD1. Germline-derived CDR1 and CDR2 are SGHTA and FQGNSA. The CDR3 is made up of 17 amino acids. V was clipped by 1 base and J by 3 bases; unmatched bases: 8. The CDR3 coding sequence is TGTGCCAGCAGCTTAGGGGGACAGGGGCCCGCCGACTATGGCTACACCTTC. This gives the protein CASSLGGQGPADYGYTF.

This rearrangement joins TRBV5-4 to TRBJ2-1; 8 bases map to TRBD2. The CDR3 runs to 13 residues. Germline CDR1 SGHNT, CDR2 YYREEE (reference sequence). V was pared by 3 bases and J by 7 bases, with 3 bases of the junction left unmatched. CDR3: CASSSGTRNEQFF. The DNA of the CDR3 is TGTGCCAGCAGCTCCGGGACTAGGAATGAGCAGTTCTTC.

This chain links TRBV29-1 with TRBJ2-1; TRBD2 is a possible D gene (7 bases). This CDR3 is built from 14 residues. The V gene's germline CDR1 is SQVTM and CDR2 ANQGSEA. Trimming removed 2 bases at V and 7 bases at J, with 15 bases between. The CDR3 loop is CSVEIGGAGNEQFF. In DNA form, the CDR3 reads TGCAGCGTTGAAATTGGGGGGGCGGGGAATGAGCAGTTCTTC.

Note on this clone: This sample includes further DNA sequences coding for the same CDR3. The V gene is TRBV4-3, the J gene TRBJ1-1, with D unclear. With 4 bases removed from V and 3 bases from J, the gap between germline ends came to 27 bases. In germline, CDR1 is LGHNA, CDR2 YSLEER. This CDR3 is built from 19 residues. The chain's CDR3 is CASSPSVQGWGEVDTEAFF. The CDR3 nucleotides read TGCGCCAGCAGCCCTTCAGTTCAAGGTTGGGGAGAAGTGGACACTGAAGCTTTCTTT.